Each of the 29 T cell receptor beta chains below was sequenced from the same sample in a study of cytomegalovirus exposure and HLA in healthy donors. Vbeta (60) and Jbeta (13) primers were used in the PCR. TCRdb keeps only in-frame clones here, not all; method: immunoSEQ multiplex PCR. Here the sample spans more than 110,000 clones, 80% being singletons. Sequences were obtained from PBMCs. All receptors come from a man aged 30 to 39 in good health and CMV-seronegative.

The V and J genes are TRBV6-1 and TRBJ2-1; 8 bases align to TRBD2. With V trimmed by 6 bases and J by 5 bases, 6 bases remained unmatched. Germline loops: CDR1 MNHNS, CDR2 SASEGT. CDR3 length: 14 amino acids. The chain's CDR3 is CASRGLVLNNEQFF. The CDR3 bases are TGTGCCAGCAGGGGACTAGTGTTGAACAATGAGCAGTTCTTC.

J is TRBJ2-2 and V is TRBV11-2, with 13 bases that match TRBD2. The ends lost 1 base at V and 4 bases at J; junction bases unmatched: 9. Germline CDR1 reads SGHAT; CDR2 reads FQNNGV. This CDR3 region has 19 residues. CDR3 sequence: CASSLGGTSGKSVTGELFF. CDR3 DNA: TGTGCCAGCAGCTTAGGGGGGACTAGCGGGAAATCGGTCACCGGGGAGCTGTTTTTT.

The chain links TRBV5-4 to TRBJ1-3; 8 bases line up with TRBD1. From germline, CDR1 is SGHNT and CDR2 YYREEE (reference sequence). Trimming cost V 4 bases and J 0 bases; bases outside gene matches: 3. The CDR3 spans 15 residues. The CDR3 DNA reads as TGTGCCAGCAGCGCCGGACAGGGCTCTGGAAACACCATATATTTT. It specifies CASSAGQGSGNTIYF.

The chain combines TRBV7-8 with TRBJ1-5; D remains unclear. V shed 3 bases and J shed 3 bases, with 9 bases lying between them. The CDR3 runs to 14 residues. Germline CDR1 and CDR2: SGHVS and FQNEAQ. This chain's CDR3 is CASSFSRSNQPQHF. CDR3 coding DNA: TGTGCCAGCAGCTTTTCCAGATCCAATCAGCCCCAGCATTTT.

The chain couples TRBV5-6 to TRBJ1-5; 9 nucleotides match TRBD1. Germline V gene data show CDR1 as SGHDT and CDR2 as YYEEEE. The junction had 9 bases not matched to a gene; V was cut back by 4 bases and J by 1 base. This CDR3 spans 17 amino acids. The CDR3 sequence: CASSLLGTGTSNQPQHF. The CDR3 DNA sequence: TGTGCCAGCAGCCTATTGGGGACAGGGACAAGCAATCAGCCCCAGCATTTT.

V is TRBV27 and J is TRBJ1-5, with D uncertain. The V end was cut by 5 bases, the J end by 7 bases, with 15 bases between. The V gene's germline CDR1 is MNHEY and CDR2 SMNVEV (reference sequence). The CDR3 covers 14 residues. The CDR3 loop reads CASSPDGVWQPQHF. The CDR3 DNA is TGTGCCAGCAGTCCTGACGGGGTATGGCAGCCCCAGCATTTT.

This chain uses TRBV30 with TRBJ1-1; no clear D. The germline V gene encodes CDR1 GTSNPN and CDR2 SVGIG (reference sequence). Trimming left V 7 bases short and J 1 base short, with 13 bases between. The length of the CDR3 is 13 residues. The chain's CDR3 is CAYSLNRNTEAFF. DNA for the CDR3: TGTGCCTACTCTTTAAACAGGAACACTGAAGCTTTCTTT.

This rearrangement joins TRBV5-1 to TRBJ1-5; weak D call: TRBD1 (5 bases). This CDR3 spans 19 amino acids. Deletions cut 3 bases from V and 6 bases from J, with 28 bases between. Germline-derived CDR1 and CDR2 are SGHRS and YFSETQ. CDR3 region: CASSSWIGRCGAPSQPQHF. The CDR3 nucleotides read TGCGCCAGCAGCTCCTGGATAGGCAGGTGCGGGGCCCCGAGTCAGCCCCAGCATTTT.

The gene calls are TRBV2 and TRBJ2-7; a possible D gene is TRBD2 (6 bases). V was cut by 3 bases and J by 6 bases, with 6 bases left in between. The germline V gene has CDR1 SNHLY and CDR2 FYNNEI. The CDR3 is made up of 11 amino acids. In DNA, the CDR3 is TGTGCCAGCAGTGAGCGGGGCGAGCAGTACTTC. Protein product: CASSERGEQYF.

This clone appeared a few times. This rearrangement joins TRBV19 to TRBJ1-6; 7 bases match TRBD1. The germline CDR1 and CDR2 sequences are LNHDA and SQIVND (reference sequence). The J segment lost 7 bases and the V segment lost 6 bases, leaving 3 bases of the junction unmatched. The CDR3 sequence is 13 residues long. The CDR3 protein is CASRTRGNSPLHF. The CDR3 nucleotides read TGTGCCAGTAGGACCAGGGGGAATTCACCCCTCCACTTT.

The chain joins TRBV5-4 to TRBJ2-1, with D possibly TRBD1 on 6 matching bases. The germline V gene encodes CDR1 SGHNT and CDR2 YYREEE (reference sequence). The ends were cut back, 4 bases at V and 0 bases at J, with 11 bases in the middle. This CDR3 has 15 residues. CDR3 loop: CASSGQTPSYNEQFF. CDR3 in DNA: TGTGCCAGCAGCGGACAGACCCCCTCCTACAATGAGCAGTTCTTC. Complete variable domain (other parts from reference TRBV5-4 and TRBJ2-1): ETGVTQSPTHLIKTRGQQVTLRCSSQSGHNTVSWYQQALGQGPQFIFQYYREEENGRGNFPPRFSGLQFPNYSSELNVNALELDDSALYLCASSGQTPSYNEQFFGPGTRLTVL.

This rearrangement joins TRBV11-1 to TRBJ2-7, with 7 bases identical to TRBD1. Germline CDR1 and CDR2: SGHAT and FQDESV (reference sequence). The CDR3 has 15 amino acids. The V and J ends lost 4 bases and 4 bases, in that order; junction bases with no gene match: 10. The CDR3 loop is CASSSDRVAKYEQYF. As DNA, the CDR3 is TGTGCCAGCAGCTCAGACAGGGTAGCCAAGTACGAGCAGTACTTC.

This clone was recorded only once. The rearrangement uses TRBV5-1 and TRBJ1-2; D ambiguous. The V end lost 4 bases, the J end lost 0 bases, and 13 bases lay between the germline ends. Germline CDR1 is SGHRS and CDR2 is YFSETQ. The CDR3 has 15 residues. The CDR3 coding sequence is TGCGCCAGCAGCGGGTATGGGGAGACTAACTATGGCTACACCTTC. Residues: CASSGYGETNYGYTF.

This sequence joins TRBV2 and TRBJ2-7; D is unresolved. Germline CDR1 SNHLY, CDR2 FYNNEI. V was shortened by 3 bases and J by 6 bases, with 6 bases between the two germline ends. The length of the CDR3 is 11 residues. The CDR3 DNA follows: TGTGCCAGCAGTGACGGTAGCGAGCAGTACTTC. It translates to CASSDGSEQYF.

This clone has a handful of counts. The chain carries TRBV29-1 and TRBJ2-3; TRBD2 agrees at 8 bases. Germline V gene data show CDR1 as SQVTM and CDR2 as ANQGSEA. The V gene end was trimmed by 0 bases and the J gene end by 11 bases; junction bases not matched to a gene: 4. The CDR3 is made up of 12 amino acids. The DNA for the CDR3 is TGCAGCGTTGAAGATCGGGGGGGTGGGCAGTATTTT. Encoded protein: CSVEDRGGGQYF.

This CDR3 reads CASSYGTDVYEQYF. CDR3 coding DNA: TGTGCCAGCAGTTATGGGACAGATGTCTACGAGCAGTACTTC. This chain joins TRBV6-6 and TRBJ2-7; 7 bases align to TRBD1. This CDR3 is built from 14 residues. Germline CDR1 is MNHNY and CDR2 is SVGAGI (reference sequence). J gave up 3 bases and V 3 bases, and 5 bases lay outside the gene matches.

The chain has TRBV15 and TRBJ1-4, with TRBD1 matching over 7 bases. V shed 3 bases and J 8 bases; nucleotides not matched to a gene: 9. This CDR3 region has 15 residues. The germline V gene encodes CDR1 LNHNV and CDR2 YYDKDF (reference sequence). In DNA form, the CDR3 reads TGTGCCACCAGCAGCCAGGGACAGTATAACGAAAAACTGTTTTTT. This sequence encodes CATSSQGQYNEKLFF.

This rearrangement joins TRBV5-4 to TRBJ1-2, with 9 bases that match TRBD1. Germline-derived CDR1 and CDR2 are SGHNT and YYREEE (reference sequence). This CDR3 contains 13 residues. Trimming cost V 4 bases and J 4 bases; bases outside gene matches: 2. In DNA, the CDR3 is TGTGCCAGCAGCCGGGACAGGGCCTATGGCTACACCTTC. It specifies CASSRDRAYGYTF. Using reference TRBV5-4 and TRBJ1-2 for the parts outside the CDR3, the full variable domain is ETGVTQSPTHLIKTRGQQVTLRCSSQSGHNTVSWYQQALGQGPQFIFQYYREEENGRGNFPPRFSGLQFPNYSSELNVNALELDDSALYLCASSRDRAYGYTFGSGTRLTVV.

The chain carries TRBV6-1 and TRBJ2-1, with a tentative D call TRBD2 (6 bases). This CDR3 is built from 15 residues. The V end was cut by 0 bases, the J end by 8 bases, with 14 bases between. Germline-derived CDR1 and CDR2 are MNHNS and SASEGT. The CDR3 nucleotides are TGTGCCAGCAGTGAAGCGCCGGGACTTCTGGATGAGCAGTTCTTC. Translating it yields CASSEAPGLLDEQFF.

The CDR3 DNA sequence: TGTGCCAGCAGCCGAAAGGAGTCTGGTTACGAGCAGTACTTC. Translation: CASSRKESGYEQYF. This chain links TRBV7-8 with TRBJ2-7; D is unclear. This CDR3 region has 14 residues. The ends were cut back, 5 bases at V and 4 bases at J, with 15 bases in the middle. The germline CDR1 and CDR2 sequences are SGHVS and FQNEAQ.

This chain connects TRBV10-1 to TRBJ2-7; 12 nucleotides agree with TRBD1. Per germline, CDR1 WNHNN and CDR2 SYGVQD (reference sequence). The V gene end was trimmed by 4 bases and the J gene end by 7 bases; junction bases not matched to a gene: 8. The CDR3 runs to 15 residues. CDR3 residues: CASSGGGQGAEEQYF. In nucleotides, the CDR3 is TGCGCCAGCAGTGGAGGGGGACAGGGGGCGGAAGAGCAGTACTTC.

The chain links TRBV6-1 to TRBJ1-6; D uncertain. This CDR3 has 15 residues. The germline V gene encodes CDR1 MNHNS and CDR2 SASEGT. V was pared by 5 bases and J by 7 bases, with 15 bases between. CDR3 in DNA: TGTGCCAGCAGTACAGAAACAGCTTCCAATTCACCCCTCCACTTT. Protein: CASSTETASNSPLHF.

The chain employs TRBV13 and TRBJ2-3; the D gene is possibly TRBD2 (5 bases). Germline CDR1 reads PRHDT; CDR2 reads FYEKMQ (reference sequence). The length of the CDR3 is 19 residues. Between the trimmed V and J ends, which lost 5 bases and 2 bases, there was a span of 26 bases. The CDR3 DNA reads TGTGCCAGCAGCCCCTCCTACCGCTATCGGGGTGTTTTCACAGATACGCAGTATTTT. Translation gives CASSPSYRYRGVFTDTQYF.

This clone was counted between two and nine times. The chain couples TRBV19 to TRBJ1-6; 7 bases line up with TRBD1. This CDR3 has 16 residues. Unmatched junction bases numbered 9, after V lost 3 bases and J lost 7 bases. The germline gives CDR1 LNHDA, CDR2 SQIVND (reference sequence). As DNA, the CDR3 is TGTGCCAGTAGTATCTATACAAGGGGGCCAAATTCACCCCTCCACTTT. This sequence encodes CASSIYTRGPNSPLHF.

This sequence joins TRBV6-5 and TRBJ1-2, with D possibly being TRBD1 (6 bases). Trimming left V 5 bases short and J 4 bases short, with 14 bases between. In germline, CDR1 is MNHEY, CDR2 SVGAGI. The CDR3 spans 14 residues. The CDR3 DNA reads TGTGCCAGCAGTGTGAAGGGGGACGCCTATGGCTACACCTTC. Protein product: CASSVKGDAYGYTF.

The chain couples TRBV5-1 to TRBJ1-1; D unresolved. CDR3 length: 14 residues. Germline CDR1 SGHRS, CDR2 YFSETQ. The ends were cut back, 1 base at V and 8 bases at J, with 15 bases in the middle. This chain's CDR3 is CASSLRTGLEEAFF. CDR3 DNA sequence: TGCGCCAGCAGCTTGAGAACGGGTCTGGAGGAAGCTTTCTTT.

This chain joins TRBV30 and TRBJ2-1, with TRBD2 identical over 7 bases. V shed 2 bases and J 3 bases; nucleotides not matched to a gene: 22. CDR1 is GTSNPN and CDR2 is SVGIG in the germline V gene (reference sequence). The CDR3 length is 20 residues. CDR3 loop: CAWSYRVVPSGRTSYNEQFF. The CDR3 DNA reads as TGTGCCTGGAGTTATAGGGTAGTACCCTCCGGCCGGACTAGCTACAATGAGCAGTTCTTC.

The chain has TRBV15 and TRBJ2-5; no reliable D call. The CDR3 consists of 14 residues. Germline V gene lookup returns CDR1 LNHNV and CDR2 YYDKDF (reference sequence). Between the trimmed V and J ends, which lost 1 base and 9 bases, there was a span of 15 bases. The CDR3 loop is CATSRGDTVSPQYF. The CDR3, as DNA: TGTGCCACCAGCAGAGGAGACACAGTCTCGCCCCAGTACTTC.

The chain uses TRBV25-1 and TRBJ2-7; TRBD1 matches 12 bases. The CDR3 runs to 14 residues. The germline V gene encodes CDR1 MGHDK and CDR2 SYGVNS. The trim removed 6 bases at V and 6 bases at J, leaving 6 bases unmatched. The CDR3: CASRGTGGAGEQYF. The CDR3 coding sequence is TGTGCCAGCAGGGGGACAGGGGGCGCGGGCGAGCAGTACTTC.